This TCR beta chain was retrieved from a study of blood T cell repertoires in COVID-19. Study information: Sample material is recorded as cDNA or gDNA derived from T cells, B-cell-depleted T cells, or PBMCs.

The CDR3 spans 15 residues. Trimming stripped 4 bases from V and 3 bases from J, with 15 bases between. The germline CDR1 and CDR2 sequences are KGHDR and SFDVKD. As processed by the authors: The assay estimated nucleated cells by amplifying reference gene primers. Clones were read by immunoSEQ multiplex PCR, and TCRdb kept only the in-frame ones, dropping some. D and trimming were read from the DNA, whereas the V and J calls and clone size are those reported in that table. The sample carries approximately 500,000 clones, approximately 88% recorded once. Before being deemed recovered, Cohort 3 donors had two negative PCRs, clearance, or symptom resolution.

This receptor was identified in a woman aged 40 to 50 who had recovered from COVID-19. This sequence joins TRBV24-1 and TRBJ2-7, with D unresolved. The sequencing input was PBMCs or T cells enriched from blood (not recorded which). CDR3 sequence reads: CATSEPVTYDYEQYF. DNA of the CDR3: TGTGCCACCAGTGAGCCTGTGACTTACGACTACGAGCAGTACTTC.